The entry that follows covers one TCR beta chain sequence. Its antigen is still unknown. This sample was included in a study of blood T cells in healthy people across ages. Background on the study: In model experiments, template switching was able to capture about one barcoded beta molecule for every two T cells that were present. Points from the study as a whole: Diversity was higher, and naive CD4+ cells more numerous, in long-lived donors than in aged donors.

This CDR3 has 15 residues. Germline V lookup: CDR1 SGHVS, CDR2 FNYEAQ. Trimming left V 7 bases short and J 2 bases short, with 16 bases between. Through a sample-barcoded 5' primer and a J-beta primer mix, a second PCR was run for about 6 to 11 cycles. TCRdb reprocessed the 5' RACE reads with MiXCR, giving one entry per CDR3 protein. The table has approximately 800,000 distinct CDR3 sequences, 56% seen once. Per sample, a minimum of 7 million PBMCs were isolated. The sample consisted of blood. V gene TRBV7-6 combines with J gene TRBJ2-3; possibly TRBD2 for D (5 bases). This clonotype was sampled from a man aged 35-49 years in good health. CDR3 sequence: CASTLGRELTDTQYF. The CDR3 DNA is TGTGCCAGCACCCTAGGCCGGGAACTCACAGATACGCAGTATTTT.